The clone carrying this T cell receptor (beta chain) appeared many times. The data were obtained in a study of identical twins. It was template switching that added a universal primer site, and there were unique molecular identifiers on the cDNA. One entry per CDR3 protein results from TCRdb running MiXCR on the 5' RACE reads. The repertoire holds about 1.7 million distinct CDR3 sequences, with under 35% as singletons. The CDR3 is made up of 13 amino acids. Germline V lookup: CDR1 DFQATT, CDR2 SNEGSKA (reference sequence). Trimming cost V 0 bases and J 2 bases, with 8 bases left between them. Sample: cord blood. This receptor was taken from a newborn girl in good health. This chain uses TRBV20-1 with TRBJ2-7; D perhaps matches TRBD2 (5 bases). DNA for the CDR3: TGCAGTGCTAGAGATAGCGCCGCCTACGAGCAGTACTTC. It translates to CSARDSAAYEQYF.